This is a list of T cell receptor beta chains from one sample in a study of cytomegalovirus exposure and HLA in healthy donors. Using immunoSEQ multiplex PCR, the repertoire was profiled, and TCRdb retains in-frame clones only, with some absent. The sample includes some 150,000 clones, around two thirds of them seen just once. The sequencing sample was made of PBMCs. The receptor source for this set is a man aged 35-49 years in good health and CMV-seronegative. Each CDR3 is given with its conserved first and last residue. A D gene is named only where the DNA matches it firmly. For some rows the clone size is stated as once, few or many, or as a class when expanded; others skip it.

clone_size: .; cdr3_length: 14; v_call: TRBV7-3; d_call: .; j_call: TRBJ2-1; cdr3_aa: CASALEPTYNEQFF; cdr3_nt: TGTGCCAGCGCGTTAGAGCCCACCTACAATGAGCAGTTCTTC
clone_size: .; cdr3_length: 16; v_call: TRBV9; d_call: TRBD2; j_call: TRBJ2-3; cdr3_aa: CASSVGELAGTDTQYF; cdr3_nt: TGTGCCAGCAGCGTAGGTGAGCTAGCGGGCACAGATACGCAGTATTTT
clone_size: .; cdr3_length: 15; v_call: TRBV7-9; d_call: TRBD2; j_call: TRBJ2-1; cdr3_aa: CASSFTGGRGDEQFF; cdr3_nt: TGTGCCAGCAGCTTTACTGGCGGGAGAGGCGATGAGCAGTTCTTC
clone_size: few; cdr3_length: 13; v_call: TRBV15; d_call: .; j_call: TRBJ1-2; cdr3_aa: CATSRDTGPGYTF; cdr3_nt: TGTGCCACCAGCAGAGATACAGGGCCAGGCTACACCTTC
clone_size: .; cdr3_length: 13; v_call: TRBV6-1; d_call: .; j_call: TRBJ1-4; cdr3_aa: CASRWTGIEKLFF; cdr3_nt: TGTGCCAGCAGATGGACGGGAATTGAAAAACTGTTTTTT
clone_size: .; cdr3_length: 12; v_call: TRBV29-1; d_call: TRBD1; j_call: TRBJ2-1; cdr3_aa: CSVETGWNEQFF; cdr3_nt: TGCAGCGTTGAGACAGGGTGGAATGAGCAGTTCTTC
clone_size: .; cdr3_length: 14; v_call: TRBV6-1; d_call: .; j_call: TRBJ1-1; cdr3_aa: CASSWTAQGTEAFF; cdr3_nt: TGTGCCAGCAGTTGGACAGCTCAAGGGACTGAAGCTTTCTTT
clone_size: .; cdr3_length: 15; v_call: TRBV28; d_call: TRBD1; j_call: TRBJ2-1; cdr3_aa: CASSLTGTGWVEQFF; cdr3_nt: TGTGCCAGCAGTTTAACCGGGACAGGGTGGGTTGAGCAGTTCTTC
clone_size: .; cdr3_length: 16; v_call: TRBV5-6; d_call: .; j_call: TRBJ2-7; cdr3_aa: CASSLVGQGLGYEQYF; cdr3_nt: TGTGCCAGCAGCTTGGTCGGGCAGGGGCTAGGCTACGAGCAGTACTTC
clone_size: .; cdr3_length: 15; v_call: TRBV25-1; d_call: .; j_call: TRBJ2-3; cdr3_aa: CASSEYGGSTDTQYF; cdr3_nt: TGTGCCAGCAGTGAATATGGCGGGAGCACAGATACGCAGTATTTT
clone_size: .; cdr3_length: 14; v_call: TRBV5-4; d_call: TRBD1; j_call: TRBJ1-2; cdr3_aa: CASSQETGIYGYTF; cdr3_nt: TGTGCCAGCAGCCAAGAGACAGGGATCTATGGCTACACCTTC
clone_size: few; cdr3_length: 15; v_call: TRBV6-1; d_call: .; j_call: TRBJ1-2; cdr3_aa: CASSEASGSNYGYTF; cdr3_nt: TGTGCCAGCAGTGAAGCTTCCGGGTCAAACTATGGCTACACCTTC
clone_size: .; cdr3_length: 19; v_call: TRBV19; d_call: .; j_call: TRBJ1-5; cdr3_aa: CASLGTPRTGDYSNQPQHF; cdr3_nt: TGTGCCAGTCTAGGCACACCCAGAACGGGAGACTATAGCAATCAGCCCCAGCATTTT
clone_size: few; cdr3_length: 15; v_call: TRBV5-6; d_call: .; j_call: TRBJ2-2; cdr3_aa: CASSLRTAYTGELFF; cdr3_nt: TGTGCCAGCAGCTTGAGGACAGCCTACACCGGGGAGCTGTTTTTT
clone_size: .; cdr3_length: 13; v_call: TRBV29-1; d_call: TRBD2; j_call: TRBJ2-1; cdr3_aa: CSMSGGVPNEQFF; cdr3_nt: TGCAGCATGAGCGGGGGGGTACCTAATGAGCAGTTCTTC
clone_size: few; cdr3_length: 15; v_call: TRBV6-1; d_call: TRBD2; j_call: TRBJ2-1; cdr3_aa: CASSEEAGGPNEQFF; cdr3_nt: TGTGCCAGCAGTGAAGAAGCGGGGGGGCCCAATGAGCAGTTCTTC
clone_size: few; cdr3_length: 13; v_call: TRBV7-9; d_call: TRBD2; j_call: TRBJ2-7; cdr3_aa: CASSHSGGGEQYF; cdr3_nt: TGTGCCAGCAGCCATAGCGGGGGAGGTGAGCAGTACTTC
clone_size: few; cdr3_length: 16; v_call: TRBV19; d_call: TRBD1; j_call: TRBJ1-5; cdr3_aa: CASSPGTGGFNQPQHF; cdr3_nt: TGTGCCAGTAGTCCAGGGACAGGGGGCTTCAATCAGCCCCAGCATTTT
clone_size: once; cdr3_length: 15; v_call: TRBV7-9; d_call: .; j_call: TRBJ2-7; cdr3_aa: CASSSPGRQDYEQYF; cdr3_nt: TGTGCCAGCAGCTCCCCCGGAAGACAGGACTACGAGCAGTACTTC
clone_size: .; cdr3_length: 11; v_call: TRBV10-3; d_call: .; j_call: TRBJ1-1; cdr3_aa: CAVQGETEAFF; cdr3_nt: TGTGCTGTACAGGGCGAGACTGAAGCTTTCTTT
clone_size: .; cdr3_length: 14; v_call: TRBV19; d_call: .; j_call: TRBJ1-1; cdr3_aa: CASSPRDKDTEAFF; cdr3_nt: TGTGCCAGTAGCCCCAGGGACAAGGACACTGAAGCTTTCTTT
clone_size: .; cdr3_length: 18; v_call: TRBV9; d_call: TRBD2; j_call: TRBJ2-2; cdr3_aa: CASSVGRTSGGRSGELFF; cdr3_nt: TGTGCCAGCAGCGTAGGACGGACTAGCGGGGGGAGGTCCGGGGAGCTGTTTTTT
clone_size: .; cdr3_length: 10; v_call: TRBV5-7; d_call: TRBD1; j_call: TRBJ2-7; cdr3_aa: CASSLGQGAF; cdr3_nt: TGTGCCAGCAGCTTGGGACAGGGAGCCTTC
clone_size: few; cdr3_length: 11; v_call: TRBV29-1; d_call: .; j_call: TRBJ1-2; cdr3_aa: CSVEGDYGYTF; cdr3_nt: TGCAGCGTTGAGGGAGACTATGGCTACACCTTC
clone_size: .; cdr3_length: 15; v_call: TRBV18; d_call: .; j_call: TRBJ2-1; cdr3_aa: CASSLSGFSYNEQFF; cdr3_nt: TGTGCCAGCTCACTTAGCGGATTCTCCTACAATGAGCAGTTCTTC
clone_size: .; cdr3_length: 14; v_call: TRBV7-2; d_call: TRBD1; j_call: TRBJ2-5; cdr3_aa: CASSSRTGQETQYF; cdr3_nt: TGTGCCAGCAGCTCCCGGACAGGTCAAGAGACCCAGTACTTC
clone_size: .; cdr3_length: 14; v_call: TRBV7-9; d_call: TRBD2; j_call: TRBJ2-3; cdr3_aa: CASSLSGGTDTQYF; cdr3_nt: TGTGCCAGCAGTCTAAGCGGGGGCACAGATACGCAGTATTTT
clone_size: .; cdr3_length: 16; v_call: TRBV2; d_call: TRBD1; j_call: TRBJ1-5; cdr3_aa: CASSPQGQGGNQPQHF; cdr3_nt: TGTGCCAGCAGTCCCCAGGGACAGGGAGGCAATCAGCCCCAGCATTTT
clone_size: .; cdr3_length: 15; v_call: TRBV5-1; d_call: .; j_call: TRBJ2-2; cdr3_aa: CASSNGQTNTGELFF; cdr3_nt: TGCGCCAGCAGCAACGGACAGACGAACACCGGGGAGCTGTTTTTT
clone_size: once; cdr3_length: 14; v_call: TRBV2; d_call: .; j_call: TRBJ1-3; cdr3_aa: CASSKTGREDTIYF; cdr3_nt: TGTGCCAGCAGTAAAACGGGCAGGGAAGACACCATATATTTT
clone_size: .; cdr3_length: 15; v_call: TRBV5-5; d_call: TRBD2; j_call: TRBJ2-3; cdr3_aa: CASSLQLAGEDTQYF; cdr3_nt: TGTGCCAGCAGCTTGCAACTAGCGGGGGAAGATACGCAGTATTTT
clone_size: .; cdr3_length: 16; v_call: TRBV10-1; d_call: TRBD2; j_call: TRBJ2-7; cdr3_aa: CASSEAGGGGTYEQYF; cdr3_nt: TGCGCCAGCAGTGAAGCGGGGGGCGGGGGGACCTACGAGCAGTACTTC
clone_size: few; cdr3_length: 13; v_call: TRBV2; d_call: .; j_call: TRBJ2-1; cdr3_aa: CASVGGSYNEQFF; cdr3_nt: TGTGCCAGCGTCGGGGGCTCCTACAATGAGCAGTTCTTC
clone_size: .; cdr3_length: 14; v_call: TRBV18; d_call: .; j_call: TRBJ1-1; cdr3_aa: CASSPGQGSTEAFF; cdr3_nt: TGTGCCAGCTCACCTGGGCAGGGGTCCACTGAAGCTTTCTTT
clone_size: few; cdr3_length: 13; v_call: TRBV19; d_call: .; j_call: TRBJ2-3; cdr3_aa: CASSDSQSGTQYF; cdr3_nt: TGTGCCAGTTCGGACAGCCAGTCGGGCACGCAGTATTTT
clone_size: .; cdr3_length: 17; v_call: TRBV5-1; d_call: .; j_call: TRBJ2-3; cdr3_aa: CASSLAGRGRASDTQYF; cdr3_nt: TGCGCCAGCAGCTTGGCAGGTCGGGGTCGAGCTTCAGATACGCAGTATTTT
clone_size: .; cdr3_length: 14; v_call: TRBV18; d_call: TRBD1; j_call: TRBJ2-7; cdr3_aa: CASSPPGQGYEQYF; cdr3_nt: TGTGCCAGCTCACCACCGGGACAGGGTTACGAGCAGTACTTC
clone_size: .; cdr3_length: 15; v_call: TRBV4-3; d_call: TRBD2; j_call: TRBJ2-7; cdr3_aa: CASSQDWGGSYEQYF; cdr3_nt: TGCGCCAGCAGCCAAGATTGGGGGGGCTCCTACGAGCAGTACTTC
clone_size: .; cdr3_length: 17; v_call: TRBV7-9; d_call: .; j_call: TRBJ2-1; cdr3_aa: CASSLGASSSSYNEQFF; cdr3_nt: TGTGCCAGCAGCTTGGGGGCTTCTTCCAGCTCCTACAATGAGCAGTTCTTC
clone_size: once; cdr3_length: 16; v_call: TRBV30; d_call: TRBD1; j_call: TRBJ2-7; cdr3_aa: CAWSRNSGTGRYEQYF; cdr3_nt: TGTGCCTGGAGTAGGAATAGTGGGACAGGGCGTTACGAGCAGTACTTC
clone_size: .; cdr3_length: 16; v_call: TRBV5-1; d_call: .; j_call: TRBJ2-1; cdr3_aa: CASSLEPSPAHNEQFF; cdr3_nt: TGCGCCAGCAGCTTGGAACCTAGCCCGGCCCACAATGAGCAGTTCTTC
clone_size: .; cdr3_length: 13; v_call: TRBV7-9; d_call: TRBD1; j_call: TRBJ1-4; cdr3_aa: CASSGQANEKLFF; cdr3_nt: TGTGCCAGCAGTGGACAGGCAAATGAAAAACTGTTTTTT
clone_size: few; cdr3_length: 17; v_call: TRBV14; d_call: TRBD1; j_call: TRBJ2-7; cdr3_aa: CASSQDRGTGGMDEQYF; cdr3_nt: TGTGCCAGCAGCCAAGATAGGGGGACAGGGGGCATGGACGAGCAGTACTTC
clone_size: .; cdr3_length: 16; v_call: TRBV19; d_call: .; j_call: TRBJ1-5; cdr3_aa: CASSKVPGAGDQPQHF; cdr3_nt: TGTGCCAGTAGTAAGGTCCCGGGGGCGGGGGACCAGCCCCAGCATTTT
clone_size: .; cdr3_length: 15; v_call: TRBV5-1; d_call: TRBD2; j_call: TRBJ2-7; cdr3_aa: CASSLVSSGRDEQYF; cdr3_nt: TGCGCCAGCAGCTTGGTTTCTAGCGGGAGGGACGAGCAGTACTTC
clone_size: .; cdr3_length: 13; v_call: TRBV7-3; d_call: .; j_call: TRBJ2-5; cdr3_aa: CASSTYSQETQYF; cdr3_nt: TGTGCCAGCAGCACTTACTCGCAAGAGACCCAGTACTTC
clone_size: once; cdr3_length: 14; v_call: TRBV6-6; d_call: .; j_call: TRBJ2-1; cdr3_aa: CASSGQTAYNEQFF; cdr3_nt: TGTGCCAGCAGTGGCCAAACAGCCTACAATGAGCAGTTCTTC
clone_size: .; cdr3_length: 14; v_call: TRBV5-1; d_call: TRBD1; j_call: TRBJ1-4; cdr3_aa: CASSSGQTNEKLFF; cdr3_nt: TGCGCCAGCAGCTCGGGACAGACTAATGAAAAACTGTTTTTT
clone_size: .; cdr3_length: 15; v_call: TRBV4-3; d_call: TRBD1; j_call: TRBJ1-2; cdr3_aa: CASSHTRQGDYGYTF; cdr3_nt: TGCGCCAGCAGCCATACCCGACAGGGAGACTATGGCTACACCTTC